This T cell receptor beta chain was sequenced in a study of human T cells and chemical hapten exposure. Overall study: A roughly 2 cm by roughly 2 cm inner upper arm patch received 2% DPC for sensitization. Mostly female, the patients presented with alopecia areata, totalis or universalis. Broader study findings: Expanded TCRs created a significantly greater count of big CDR3 similarity clusters than controls did.

In TCRdb, the RACE reads were re-called with MiXCR into one record per CDR3 protein. The repertoire holds about 42,000 distinct CDR3 sequences, roughly an eighth seen once, with about 5.7% in the top ten. Trimming removed 4 bases from V and 11 bases from J; junction bases left unmatched: 16. This CDR3 has 15 residues. Germline V gene lookup returns CDR1 LGHDT and CDR2 YNNKEL (reference sequence). As for this clonotype: Its specificity is not known.

Sample time point: pre-sensitization, week 0. As for treatment: therapeutic diphenylcyclopropenone sensitization with weekly scalp DPC. This sequence originates from a young woman with alopecia areata. Some clones in this sample may be carry-over from other donors' samples. The V and J genes are TRBV3-1 and TRBJ1-1; 7 nucleotides agree with TRBD1. The sample in question was whole blood, obtained in connection with sensitization to the hapten diphenylcyclopropenone (DPC). As DNA, the CDR3 is TGTGCCAGCAGCCTAACAGGGGAACCAGCTTTCCGGGCTTTCTTT. It codes for CASSLTGEPAFRAFF.